The 11 T cell receptor beta chains below all came from one sample that was sequenced in a study of shared clonotypes between healthy human individuals. TCRdb keeps only in-frame clones here, not all; method: immunoSEQ multiplex PCR. The table has 2 million to 2.5 million clones, more than 90% seen once; the top ten hold less than 0.15%. The sequencing input was naive CD4+ T cells sorted from blood. As to subset: CD45RA+ positively selected. All receptors derive from a young man in good health.

The chain uses TRBV5-1 and TRBJ1-1; TRBD1 matches 9 bases. Germline V CDR1 and CDR2: SGHRS, YFSETQ. V lost 4 bases to trimming and J lost 2 bases; unmatched junction nucleotides: 9. The CDR3 covers 16 residues. The CDR3 coding sequence is TGCGCCAGCAGCCGACGGCTGGGACAGGGTAACACTGAAGCTTTCTTT. This codes for CASSRRLGQGNTEAFF.

The rearrangement joins TRBV11-3 to TRBJ2-5; D may be TRBD2 (5 bases). V was pared by 2 bases and J by 2 bases, with 12 bases between. The CDR3 runs 15 residues. CDR1 and CDR2 (germline): SGHNT, YENEEA. The CDR3 nucleotides are TGTGCCAGCAGCTTATCCGAGGAGCGGCAAGAGACCCAGTACTTC. Its translation is CASSLSEERQETQYF. Complete variable domain (other parts from reference TRBV11-3 and TRBJ2-5): EAGVVQSPRYKIIEKKQPVAFWCNPISGHNTLYWYLQNLGQGPELLIRYENEEAVDDSQLPKDRFSAERLKGVDSTLKIQPAELGDSAVYLCASSLSEERQETQYFGPGTRLLVL.

The V and J genes are TRBV7-2 and TRBJ1-2; TRBD1 matches at 8 bases. The V segment lost 1 base and the J segment 4 bases; nucleotides outside the gene matches: 8. Germline CDR1 is SGHTA and CDR2 is FQGNSA. The CDR3 length is 16 residues. The CDR3: CASSLDVGQGIYGYTF. CDR3 in DNA: TGTGCCAGCAGCTTAGACGTAGGACAGGGCATCTATGGCTACACCTTC.

The chain combines TRBV7-9 with TRBJ1-2; 7 nucleotides line up with TRBD1. V lost 5 bases to trimming and J lost 8 bases; unmatched junction nucleotides: 17. This CDR3 comprises 16 residues. The germline V gene has CDR1 SEHNR and CDR2 FQNEAQ (reference sequence). Written as DNA, the CDR3 is TGTGCCAGCAGCACCTACCCCCTGGACAGGTCGGAGGGCTACACCTTC. This gives the protein CASSTYPLDRSEGYTF. Complete variable domain (other parts from reference TRBV7-9 and TRBJ1-2): DTGVSQNPRHKITKRGQNVTFRCDPISEHNRLYWYRQTLGQGPEFLTYFQNEAQLEKSRLLSDRFSAERPKGSFSTLEIQRTEQGDSAMYLCASSTYPLDRSEGYTFGSGTRLTVV.

The J gene is TRBJ2-5, the V gene TRBV4-1; TRBD2 matches 7 bases. J gave up 4 bases and V 0 bases, and 5 bases lay outside the gene matches. Germline-derived CDR1 and CDR2 are MGHRA and YSYEKL. The CDR3 covers 15 residues. The DNA for the CDR3 is TGCGCCAGCAGCCAAGACGGGACTAATGCAGAGACCCAGTACTTC. This sequence encodes CASSQDGTNAETQYF.

The rearrangement joins TRBV18 to TRBJ2-7, with D possibly called TRBD1 or TRBD2 (5 bases each). This CDR3 has 13 amino acids. Trimming stripped 3 bases from V and 6 bases from J, with 12 bases between. Germline-derived CDR1 and CDR2 are KGHSH and LQKENI. CDR3: CASSPGVGTEQYF. The CDR3 nucleotides are TGTGCCAGCTCACCTGGCGTCGGGACCGAGCAGTACTTC.

J is TRBJ1-4 and V is TRBV29-1, with D possibly being TRBD1 (6 bases). This CDR3 has 13 amino acids. The germline CDR1 and CDR2 sequences are SQVTM and ANQGSEA. V lost 6 bases and J 12 bases, leaving 20 bases between the germline ends. The chain's CDR3 is CSVQPGGLAELFF. CDR3 coding DNA: TGCAGCGTCCAGCCTGGGGGGCTGGCGGAACTGTTTTTT.

The rearrangement uses TRBV19 and TRBJ1-3, with D maybe TRBD1 (5 bases). Germline-derived CDR1 and CDR2 are LNHDA and SQIVND (reference sequence). V was pared by 3 bases and J by 3 bases, with 9 bases between. The CDR3 has 14 residues. CDR3 nucleotide sequence: TGTGCCAGTAGTATCCGGGGGTTTGGAAACACCATATATTTT. It is translated as CASSIRGFGNTIYF. The full variable domain, in which reference TRBV19 and TRBJ1-3 provide the parts outside the CDR3, is DGGITQSPKYLFRKEGQNVTLSCEQNLNHDAMYWYRQDPGQGLRLIYYSQIVNDFQKGDIAEGYSVSREKKESFPLTVTSAQKNPTAFYLCASSIRGFGNTIYFGEGSWLTVV.

The rearrangement links TRBV6-5 to TRBJ2-1; 11 bases are a match to TRBD2. The CDR3 is 14 amino acids. The trim removed 2 bases at V and 8 bases at J, leaving 2 bases unmatched. Germline CDR1 and CDR2: MNHEY and SVGAGI. CDR3 region: CASSYIAGGHEQFF. The CDR3 DNA reads as TGTGCCAGCAGTTACATAGCGGGGGGGCATGAGCAGTTCTTC.

V is TRBV5-1 and J is TRBJ1-3; no definite D call. This CDR3 has 15 amino acids. Germline assignment: CDR1 SGHRS and CDR2 YFSETQ. V was clipped by 5 bases and J by 1 base, with 13 bases between them. CDR3 bases: TGCGCCAGCAGTCGGGAACCCGGATCTGGAAACACCATATATTTT. It yields the protein CASSREPGSGNTIYF.

V gene TRBV18 combines with J gene TRBJ2-7, with unresolved D. The CDR3 length is 11 residues. The ends were cut back, 4 bases at V and 3 bases at J, with 4 bases in the middle. Looked up from germline, CDR1 is KGHSH and CDR2 is LQKENI. In nucleotides, the CDR3 is TGTGCCAGCTCACTTAACTACGAGCAGTACTTC. This sequence encodes CASSLNYEQYF.